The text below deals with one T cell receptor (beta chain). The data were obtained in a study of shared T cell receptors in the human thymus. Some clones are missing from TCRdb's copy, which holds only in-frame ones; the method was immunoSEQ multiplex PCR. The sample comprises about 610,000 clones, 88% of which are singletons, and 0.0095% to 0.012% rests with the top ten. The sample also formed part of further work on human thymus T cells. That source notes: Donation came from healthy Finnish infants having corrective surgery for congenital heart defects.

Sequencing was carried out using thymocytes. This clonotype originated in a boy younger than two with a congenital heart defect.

The chain's CDR3 is CASSQSWEQYF. In nucleotides, the CDR3 is TGTGCCAGCAGTCAGTCGTGGGAGCAGTACTTC. This chain connects TRBV11-2 to TRBJ2-7, with unresolved D. Trimming shortened V by 6 bases and J by 7 bases, and 10 bases separated the two germline ends. Germline V gene sequence: CDR1 SGHAT, CDR2 FQNNGV. The CDR3 runs 11 residues. The full variable domain, rest sourced from reference TRBV11-2 and TRBJ2-7, is EAGVAQSPRYKIIEKRQSVAFWCNPISGHATLYWYQQILGQGPKLLIQFQNNGVVDDSQLPKDRFSAERLKGVDSTLKIQPAKLEDSAVYLCASSQSWEQYFGPGTRLTVT.